Given below is one TCR beta chain in context. What it recognizes is unknown. The sample comes from a study of T cells in Graves' hyperthyroidism and ophthalmopathy. From RNA transcripts, TCR beta CDR3 regions were amplified. RT-PCR in the first round (using the HTBI primer set) targeted the TCR CDR3. TCRdb itself ran the multiplex PCR reads through MiXCR, one entry per CDR3 protein. The sample has more than 500,000 distinct CDR3 sequences; 16% are singletons. No progression to ophthalmopathy during 18 months of follow-up defined stable disease. The source of the PBMCs was around 9 ml of fresh peripheral blood. Broader study findings: Blood also held most thyroid clonotypes expanded beyond 0.001.

The germline gives CDR1 LGHNA, CDR2 YNFKEQ. The CDR3 has 19 amino acids. Trimming took 0 bases from V and 0 from J, leaving 18 bases between them. This chain connects TRBV4-2 to TRBJ1-5; D unclear. The sample taken for sequencing was blood. The source of this sequence is a woman aged 25 to 39 with Graves' hyperthyroidism. The CDR3 spells CASSQERRPGRYSNQPQHF. Written as DNA, the CDR3 is TGTGCCAGCAGCCAAGAGAGGAGGCCAGGACGGTATAGCAATCAGCCCCAGCATTTT.